Listed here are 3 T cell receptor beta chains from one sample, sequenced in a study of a mutant IDH1 vaccine in newly diagnosed glioma. The time point denotes: week 5, during vaccination. The study gave 300 ug of mutant IDH1 20-mer peptide per vaccine dose, with topical imiquimod. Some clones are missing from TCRdb's copy, which holds only in-frame ones; the method was immunoSEQ multiplex PCR. The sample carries tens of thousands of clones, around 90% recorded once. The antigens for these receptors are not known. The starting material was PBMCs, obtained from a glioma patient whose treatment included an IDH1 peptide vaccine. These receptors were obtained from a woman in her forties with glioma.

V and J are TRBV11-2 and TRBJ2-5, with D unresolved. Germline V CDR1 and CDR2: SGHAT, FQNNGV. V was shortened by 5 bases and J by 4 bases, with 11 bases between the two germline ends. The CDR3 has 13 amino acids. This CDR3 reads CASSPSRVETQYF. CDR3 DNA sequence: TGTGCCAGCAGCCCTAGTAGAGTAGAGACCCAGTACTTC.

V and J are TRBV4-3 and TRBJ2-2; D is uncertain. Germline lookup yields CDR1 LGHNA and CDR2 YSLEER. The CDR3 runs to 17 residues. V lost 0 bases and J lost 0, with 11 bases in between. CDR3 DNA sequence: TGCGCCAGCAGCCAAGATCAGGCATTCGCGAACACCGGGGAGCTGTTTTTT. Translating it yields CASSQDQAFANTGELFF.

The CDR3 reads CASSRLVQGNTEAFF. CDR3 bases: TGTGCCAGCAGCCGACTCGTACAGGGGAACACTGAAGCTTTCTTT. This chain links TRBV6-5 with TRBJ1-1, with a tentative D call TRBD1 (6 bases). The CDR3 sequence is 15 residues long. Germline CDR1 is MNHEY and CDR2 is SVGAGI. V was clipped by 6 bases and J by 1 base, with 15 bases between them.